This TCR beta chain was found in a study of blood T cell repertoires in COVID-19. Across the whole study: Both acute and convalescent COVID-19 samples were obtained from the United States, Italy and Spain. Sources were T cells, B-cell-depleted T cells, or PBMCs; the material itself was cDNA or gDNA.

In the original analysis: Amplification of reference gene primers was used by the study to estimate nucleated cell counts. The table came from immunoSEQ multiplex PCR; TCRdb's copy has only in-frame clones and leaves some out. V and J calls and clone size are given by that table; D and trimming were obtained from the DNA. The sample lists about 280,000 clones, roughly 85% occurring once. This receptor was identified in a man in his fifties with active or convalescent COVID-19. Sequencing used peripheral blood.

This CDR3 is CASSGGRGTGELFF. CDR3 nucleotide sequence: TGTGCCAGCTCTGGCGGGAGAGGAACCGGGGAGCTGTTTTTT. The chain joins TRBV9 to TRBJ2-2; TRBD2 matches at 7 bases. The CDR3 totals 14 residues. With V trimmed by 7 bases and J by 5 bases, 8 bases remained unmatched. Germline V gives CDR1 SGDLS, CDR2 YYNGEE.